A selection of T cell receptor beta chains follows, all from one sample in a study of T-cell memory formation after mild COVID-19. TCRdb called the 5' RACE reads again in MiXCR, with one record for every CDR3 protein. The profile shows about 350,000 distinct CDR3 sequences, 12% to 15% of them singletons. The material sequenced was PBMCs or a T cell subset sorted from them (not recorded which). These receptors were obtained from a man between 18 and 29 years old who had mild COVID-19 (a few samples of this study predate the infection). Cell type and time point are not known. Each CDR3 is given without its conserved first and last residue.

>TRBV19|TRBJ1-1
ASSYRPGEAF
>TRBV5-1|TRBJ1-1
ASSLPEREAF
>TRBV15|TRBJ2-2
ATSRDQAGELF
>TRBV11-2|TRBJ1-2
ASSLGPRRGYT
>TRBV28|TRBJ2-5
ASSTSSSGGDRETQY
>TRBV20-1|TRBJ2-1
SARDGTYNEQF
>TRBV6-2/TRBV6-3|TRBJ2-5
ATETGATTQY
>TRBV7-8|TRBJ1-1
ASSSLGLRTTEAF
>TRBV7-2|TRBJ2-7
ASRRPASGIYEQY
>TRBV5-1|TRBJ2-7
ASSFGRGAYEQY
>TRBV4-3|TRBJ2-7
ASSQADRGYEQY
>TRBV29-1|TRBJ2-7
SVEDAGAYEQY
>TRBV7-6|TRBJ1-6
ASSPQRGQRNSPLH
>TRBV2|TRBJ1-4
ASRAIGTGDEKLF
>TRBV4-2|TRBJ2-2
ASSQVPGLAPGELF
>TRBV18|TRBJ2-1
ASSPPRGVNEQF
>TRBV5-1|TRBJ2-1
ASSPDRGHNEQF
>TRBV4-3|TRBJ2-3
ASSPAAGGRADTQY
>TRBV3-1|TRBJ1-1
ASSQEGAIEAF
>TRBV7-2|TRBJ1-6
ASSWVTVDSPLH
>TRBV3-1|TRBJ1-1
ASSLSNWGNTEAF
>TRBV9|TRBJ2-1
ASSVEGYMGDEQF
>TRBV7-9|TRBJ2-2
ASSIALAGANTGELF
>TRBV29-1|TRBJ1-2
SVGAGNYGYT
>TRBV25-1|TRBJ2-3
ASAGGPGYSTDTQY
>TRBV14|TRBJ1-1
ASSPRGNTEDF
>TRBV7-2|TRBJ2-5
ASSRDRGWKTQY
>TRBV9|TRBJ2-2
ASSVYTGELF
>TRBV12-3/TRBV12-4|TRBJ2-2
ASELPSGAGELF
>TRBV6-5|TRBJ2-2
ASKDKLNTGELF
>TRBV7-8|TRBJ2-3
ASSIDGTDTQY